These T cell receptor beta chains were read from a single sample in a study of T cells in Graves' hyperthyroidism and ophthalmopathy. TCRdb independently ran MiXCR on the multiplex PCR reads; one entry per CDR3 protein. The table includes 450,000 to 650,000 distinct CDR3 sequences, less than 25% detected once. Sequencing input: blood. Receptors were obtained from a man aged 18 to 35 with Graves' hyperthyroidism. Both conserved end residues are part of each CDR3. Each record gives: clone size, J gene, V gene, CDR3 protein. The listing skips clone size in some rows; elsewhere it reads once, few, many or a size class.

abundance: few
j_gene: TRBJ2-5
v_gene: TRBV2
CDR3aa: CASSPGTGKGVKTQYF

abundance: many
j_gene: TRBJ1-1
v_gene: TRBV2
CDR3aa: CAGGTRGTRANTEAFF

abundance: many
j_gene: TRBJ2-7
v_gene: TRBV7-8
CDR3aa: CASSLDRVDHEQYF

abundance: -
j_gene: TRBJ2-7
v_gene: TRBV27
CDR3aa: CASRGGGAIEQYF

abundance: many
j_gene: TRBJ1-1
v_gene: TRBV20-1
CDR3aa: CSGGAQVNTEAFF

abundance: -
j_gene: TRBJ2-3
v_gene: TRBV30
CDR3aa: CAWSDKLAGGHTDTQYF

abundance: -
j_gene: TRBJ1-2
v_gene: TRBV24-1
CDR3aa: CATSDELEGTRPFNYGYTF

abundance: many
j_gene: TRBJ1-2
v_gene: TRBV19
CDR3aa: CASSKQGNYGYTF

abundance: many
j_gene: TRBJ1-1
v_gene: TRBV30
CDR3aa: CAWSDRNTEAFF

abundance: -
j_gene: TRBJ2-5
v_gene: TRBV12-3/TRBV12-4
CDR3aa: CASRDAGTGRQETQYF

abundance: many
j_gene: TRBJ2-5
v_gene: TRBV30
CDR3aa: CAWSSQETQYF

abundance: many
j_gene: TRBJ2-7
v_gene: TRBV28
CDR3aa: CASSSILYEQYF